Listed below are T cell receptor beta chains from one sample, sequenced in a study of blood T cell repertoires in COVID-19. Clones were sequenced by immunoSEQ multiplex PCR, and TCRdb holds only the in-frame ones, with some missing. This repertoire shows about 240,000 clones, 82% found once; its top ten account for around 12%. The specimen was peripheral blood. The receptors were sampled from a woman aged 60-70 years with active or convalescent COVID-19. CDR3s include the opening cysteine and the closing phenylalanine or tryptophan. A D gene is named only where the DNA matches it firmly. Clone sizes are given selectively: once, few, many, or a class where the clone is expanded.

d_call clone_size j_call v_call cdr3_aa cdr3_nt
TRBD2 . TRBJ2-7 TRBV19 CASSLGGATGTTSYEQYF TGTGCCAGTAGTCTCGGGGGGGCTACAGGGACCACCTCCTACGAGCAGTACTTC
. . TRBJ1-6 TRBV18 CASSPGLDNSPLHF TGTGCCAGCTCACCGGGACTAGATAATTCACCCCTCCACTTT
. . TRBJ1-1 TRBV6-1 CASSEQVGTEAFF TGTGCCAGCAGTGAGCAGGTGGGCACTGAAGCTTTCTTT
TRBD2 . TRBJ2-3 TRBV10-3 CAIAGEPNTDTQYF TGTGCCATCGCGGGGGAACCTAACACAGATACGCAGTATTTT
TRBD1 . TRBJ1-2 TRBV5-3 CARSRGTADRVNYGYTF TGTGCCAGAAGTAGGGGAACCGCGGACAGGGTAAACTATGGCTACACCTTC
TRBD1 . TRBJ1-2 TRBV3-1/TRBV3-2 CASSQDIGQGANYGYTF TGTGCCAGCAGCCAAGATATAGGGCAGGGGGCTAACTATGGCTACACCTTC
TRBD2 . TRBJ2-1 TRBV7-9 CASSLRLLLAGNLRGQFF TGTGCCAGCAGCCTAAGACTTCTACTAGCGGGGAACCTCCGAGGGCAGTTCTTC
. . TRBJ1-1 TRBV21-1 CASSRKGHQCKAEAFF TGTGCCAGCAGCAGAAAGGGGCATCAGTGCAAAGCTGAAGCTTTCTTT
. . TRBJ2-5 TRBV10-3 CAISEMEGSQETQYF TGTGCCATCAGTGAGATGGAGGGCTCCCAAGAGACCCAGTACTTC
. . TRBJ1-1 TRBV4-1 CASSLGWGDFGTEAFF TGCGCCAGCAGCCTAGGATGGGGGGATTTTGGGACTGAAGCTTTCTTT
TRBD1 few TRBJ2-2 TRBV27 CASSPRDRLTGELFF TGTGCCAGCAGTCCCCGGGACAGGTTGACCGGGGAGCTGTTTTTT
. . TRBJ1-1 TRBV15 CATSRGQRNTEAFF TGTGCCACCAGCAGAGGACAGCGTAACACTGAAGCTTTCTTT
TRBD2 . TRBJ2-3 TRBV5-4 CATRGGGTSTDTQYF TGTGCCACCCGTGGGGGGGGTACAAGCACAGATACGCAGTATTTT
. . TRBJ1-4 TRBV9 CASSAQGRGEKLFF TGTGCCAGCAGCGCCCAGGGGAGGGGGGAAAAACTGTTTTTT
. . TRBJ1-1 TRBV12-5 CASGARAHTEAFF TGTGCTAGTGGTGCCAGGGCCCACACTGAAGCTTTCTTT